One sample yielded the 24 T cell receptor beta chains listed below, sequenced in a study of blood T cell repertoires in COVID-19. The table came from immunoSEQ multiplex PCR; TCRdb's copy has only in-frame clones and leaves some out. The sample yields over 65,000 clones, about three quarters seen once. The sample comprised peripheral blood. These receptors were obtained from a human donor in a cohort sampled during active COVID-19.

The V gene is TRBV10-3, the J gene TRBJ2-7, with TRBD2 matching over 11 bases. CDR1 and CDR2 (germline): ENHRY, SYGVKD. The CDR3 totals 14 residues. V lost 11 bases, J lost 4 bases, and 10 bases stayed unmatched. In DNA, the CDR3 is TGTGCCGCCGGACTAGCGGGCATCAATTACGAGCAGTACTTC. Translated, it gives CAAGLAGINYEQYF.

The V gene is TRBV3-1 (or the pseudogene TRBV3-2), the J gene TRBJ1-4, with D possibly being TRBD1 (6 bases). Germline CDR1 and CDR2: LGHDT and YNNKEL (reference sequence). The CDR3 length is 16 residues. Between the trimmed V and J ends, which lost 0 bases and 7 bases, there was a span of 15 bases. The CDR3 loop reads CASSQDAQGFFEKLFF. The DNA for the CDR3 is TGTGCCAGCAGCCAAGATGCACAGGGCTTCTTTGAAAAACTGTTTTTT.

The rearrangement links TRBV5-5 to TRBJ1-4, with 8 bases that match TRBD1. This CDR3 is built from 14 residues. V dropped 7 bases and J dropped 8; count of bases not matched to a gene: 10. CDR1 is SGHKS and CDR2 is YYEKEE in the germline V gene (reference sequence). The CDR3 sequence: CASHSLDRGEKLFF. The CDR3 region has the DNA TGTGCCAGCCATTCTCTTGACAGGGGCGAAAAACTGTTTTTT.

The chain recombines TRBV2 with TRBJ2-1; TRBD2 matches at 8 bases. This CDR3 spans 16 amino acids. V lost 7 bases and J lost 4; bases outside the gene matches: 12. In germline, CDR1 is SNHLY, CDR2 FYNNEI. The DNA of the CDR3 is TGTGCCAGCAAATCTGGCGCTAGCGGGCCTTACAATGAGCAGTTCTTC. Protein: CASKSGASGPYNEQFF. Supplemented by reference TRBV2 and TRBJ2-1, the full variable domain reads EPEVTQTPSHQVTQMGQEVILRCVPISNHLYFYWYRQILGQKVEFLVSFYNNEISEKSEIFDDQFSVERPDGSNFTLKIRSTKLEDSAMYFCASKSGASGPYNEQFFGPGTRLTVL.

The chain links TRBV27 to TRBJ2-2; 11 bases are a match to TRBD2. Germline CDR1 is MNHEY and CDR2 is SMNVEV (reference sequence). V gave up 2 bases and J gave up 6 bases; unmatched junction bases: 2. The CDR3 spans 15 residues. The DNA for the CDR3 is TGTGCCAGCAGTTTACTAGCGGGAGGTGCCGGGGAGCTGTTTTTT. Translated: CASSLLAGGAGELFF.

The gene calls are TRBV7-8 and TRBJ2-2; TRBD2 aligns across 12 bases. V lost 6 bases, J lost 2 bases, and 1 base stayed unmatched. The CDR3 has 15 residues. Germline V lookup: CDR1 SGHVS, CDR2 FQNEAQ. CDR3 in DNA: TGTGCCAGCAGAGGACTAGCGGGAAACACCGGGGAGCTGTTTTTT. Encoded protein: CASRGLAGNTGELFF.

The chain carries TRBV7-2 and TRBJ2-7; 12 bases are shared with TRBD1. CDR1 and CDR2 from the germline V gene are SGHTA and FQGNSA. V gave up 5 bases and J gave up 4 bases; unmatched junction bases: 6. The CDR3 spans 15 residues. CDR3 loop: CASSPWGQGAYEQYF. DNA for the CDR3: TGTGCCAGCAGCCCCTGGGGACAGGGGGCATACGAGCAGTACTTC.

This chain connects TRBV27 to TRBJ2-7, with D possibly being TRBD2 (6 bases). V dropped 2 bases and J dropped 1 base, with 18 bases sitting between them. CDR3 length equals 17 residues. The germline V gene has CDR1 MNHEY and CDR2 SMNVEV (reference sequence). The CDR3 loop reads CASSLRWRGTGSYEQYF. DNA of the CDR3: TGTGCCAGCAGTTTACGGTGGAGGGGAACAGGATCCTACGAGCAGTACTTC.

This chain uses TRBV5-1 with TRBJ2-5; TRBD1 matches at 8 bases. Germline loops: CDR1 SGHRS, CDR2 YFSETQ. The ends lost 1 base at V and 5 bases at J; junction bases unmatched: 10. The CDR3 sequence is 16 residues long. The CDR3 region has the DNA TGCGCCAGCAGCTTGAGGCAGGGGGCACGAGGGGAGACCCAGTACTTC. The encoded protein is CASSLRQGARGETQYF.

The rearrangement joins TRBV15 to TRBJ2-1; D is unclear. The CDR3 is 15 residues long. Germline CDR1 reads LNHNV; CDR2 reads YYDKDF (reference sequence). Trimming cost V 5 bases and J 6 bases, with 17 bases left between them. The CDR3 reads CATSPPHLQVNEQFF. Written as DNA, the CDR3 is TGTGCCACCAGCCCTCCTCACCTCCAGGTCAATGAGCAGTTCTTC.

The genes are TRBV5-6 and TRBJ1-3; 7 bases are shared with TRBD1. Germline V gene sequence: CDR1 SGHDT, CDR2 YYEEEE. The trim removed 5 bases at V and 0 bases at J, leaving 11 bases unmatched. CDR3 length equals 17 residues. CDR3 sequence (DNA): TGTGCCAGCAGTTCCCCGGGACAGAGCCTCTCTGGAAACACCATATATTTT. Protein sequence: CASSSPGQSLSGNTIYF.

The rearrangement links TRBV28 to TRBJ2-7; 7 bases fit TRBD2. Germline-derived CDR1 and CDR2 are MDHEN and SYDVKM. V lost 8 bases to trimming and J lost 2 bases; unmatched junction nucleotides: 6. The CDR3 covers 13 residues. This chain's CDR3 is CASSGRAAYEQYF. CDR3 nucleotides: TGTGCCAGCTCGGGGAGGGCTGCCTACGAGCAGTACTTC.

V usage is TRBV28 and J usage is TRBJ1-2; D possibly corresponds to TRBD1 (5 bases). The germline CDR1 and CDR2 sequences are MDHEN and SYDVKM. The CDR3 loop spans 15 amino acids. The V end was cut by 7 bases, the J end by 5 bases, with 20 bases between. The CDR3 DNA sequence: TGTGCCAGCACGCTCGAACTGGTGGGGCTATATGGCTACACCTTC. Its protein product is CASTLELVGLYGYTF.

This clone was recorded only once. J is TRBJ2-2 and V is TRBV28; TRBD1 is a possible D gene (5 bases). This CDR3 has 11 residues. V was shortened by 7 bases and J by 6 bases, with 6 bases between the two germline ends. From germline, CDR1 is MDHEN and CDR2 SYDVKM. The DNA for the CDR3 is TGTGCCAGCAAGGGGTCCGGGGAGCTGTTTTTT. Translating gives CASKGSGELFF.

This rearrangement joins TRBV28 to TRBJ2-2; 11 positions agree with TRBD2. This CDR3 region has 19 residues. The ends lost 3 bases at V and 4 bases at J; junction bases unmatched: 13. Germline CDR1 is MDHEN and CDR2 is SYDVKM. The CDR3 spells CASSFRSGRVVFSTGELFF. Written as DNA, the CDR3 is TGTGCCAGCAGTTTTCGTAGCGGGAGGGTAGTATTTAGCACCGGGGAGCTGTTTTTT.

The V gene is TRBV19, the J gene TRBJ2-1, with D possibly being TRBD2 (6 bases). Germline V gene data show CDR1 as LNHDA and CDR2 as SQIVND (reference sequence). The CDR3 has 14 amino acids. Trimming took 9 bases from V and 7 from J, leaving 19 bases between them. CDR3 sequence: CASTGDPRRNEQFF. The CDR3 DNA is TGTGCCAGCACGGGGGATCCGAGAAGAAATGAGCAGTTCTTC.

This chain connects TRBV10-3 to TRBJ2-7, with D possibly matching TRBD1 (6 bases). Germline CDR1 reads ENHRY; CDR2 reads SYGVKD. This CDR3 has 13 amino acids. V was clipped by 2 bases and J by 6 bases, with 11 bases between them. The CDR3 DNA reads as TGTGCCATCAGTGAGGAGGCAGGGGTCGAGCAGTACTTC. This codes for CAISEEAGVEQYF.

This rearrangement joins TRBV6-6 to TRBJ2-5; possible D gene TRBD2, 6 bases. Per the germline V gene, CDR1 is MNHNY and CDR2 is SVGAGI (reference sequence). V was cut by 5 bases and J by 7 bases, with 14 bases left in between. The CDR3 extends over 13 amino acids. CDR3 DNA sequence: TGTGCCAGCAGTGAGGTTTACGGGGGGACCCAGTACTTC. Protein product: CASSEVYGGTQYF.

The chain has TRBV6-5 and TRBJ1-5; D not resolved. Trimming took 5 bases from V and 3 from J, leaving 14 bases between them. CDR3 length: 15 amino acids. Germline assignment: CDR1 MNHEY and CDR2 SVGAGI. CDR3 nucleotide sequence: TGTGCCAGCAGTCCCACACAGCTAAACAATCAGCCCCAGCATTTT. Protein: CASSPTQLNNQPQHF.

V usage is TRBV11-1 and J usage is TRBJ2-5, with a weak D call TRBD2 (6 bases). The CDR3 runs 15 residues. CDR1 is SGHAT, CDR2 FQDESV, per germline (reference sequence). Between the trimmed V and J ends, which lost 4 bases and 5 bases, there was a span of 17 bases. The CDR3 here is CASSSRRAGRETQYF. The CDR3 region has the DNA TGTGCCAGCAGCTCGAGGAGGGCCGGAAGGGAGACCCAGTACTTC. The full variable domain, its missing parts supplied by reference TRBV11-1 and TRBJ2-5, is EAEVAQSPRYKITEKSQAVAFWCDPISGHATLYWYRQILGQGPELLVQFQDESVVDDSQLPKDRFSAERLKGVDSTLKIQPAELGDSAMYLCASSSRRAGRETQYFGPGTRLLVL.

This chain joins TRBV24-1 and TRBJ1-5; D is possibly TRBD1 (5 bases). The CDR3 extends over 14 amino acids. Trimming stripped 4 bases from V and 5 bases from J, with 11 bases between. Germline V gives CDR1 KGHDR, CDR2 SFDVKD. The CDR3 here is CATSEQGTYQPQHF. The CDR3 DNA sequence: TGTGCCACCAGTGAGCAGGGCACTTATCAGCCCCAGCATTTT.

This clone was seen a handful of times. The rearrangement links TRBV12-5 to TRBJ2-2; 8 positions match TRBD1. J was trimmed by 5 bases and V by 7 bases; bases with no gene match: 9. CDR3 length: 15 amino acids. Germline CDR1 reads LGHNT; CDR2 reads FRNRAP. The CDR3 coding sequence is TGTGCTAGTGCCCAAGGGACAGGAGGAACCGGGGAGCTGTTTTTT. This codes for CASAQGTGGTGELFF.

J is TRBJ2-1 and V is TRBV15, with D unresolved. V was clipped by 1 base and J by 3 bases, with 10 bases between them. The CDR3 runs to 15 residues. Germline loops: CDR1 LNHNV, CDR2 YYDKDF (reference sequence). The CDR3 region has the DNA TGTGCCACCAGCAGAGGATCGGGTCTCTACAATGAGCAGTTCTTC. This gives the protein CATSRGSGLYNEQFF. The entire variable domain, with the rest obtained from reference TRBV15 and TRBJ2-1, is as follows: DAMVIQNPRYQVTQFGKPVTLSCSQTLNHNVMYWYQQKSSQAPKLLFHYYDKDFNNEADTPDNFQSRRPNTSFCFLDIRSPGLGDTAMYLCATSRGSGLYNEQFFGPGTRLTVL.

V gene TRBV4-1 combines with J gene TRBJ2-7, with D perhaps matching TRBD2 (6 bases). CDR1 and CDR2 (germline): MGHRA, YSYEKL. The CDR3 runs to 17 residues. V lost 4 bases to trimming and J lost 6 bases, with 25 bases between them. The CDR3 spells CASSLKSQFGGRGEQYF. The DNA for the CDR3 is TGCGCCAGCAGCCTTAAATCACAGTTTGGAGGGAGAGGCGAGCAGTACTTC.